Following are 22 T cell receptor beta chains from one sample sequenced in a study of blood T cell repertoires in COVID-19. Assay used: immunoSEQ multiplex PCR; TCRdb lists only in-frame clones, some missing. The sample yields around 140,000 clones, 84% seen once. Sequenced material: peripheral blood. The receptors were sampled from a man in his fifties or sixties with acute or convalescent COVID-19.

J is TRBJ2-2 and V is TRBV29-1; TRBD1 matches at 7 bases. This CDR3 has 15 residues. V trimming: 7 bases; J trimming: 1 base; junction bases outside the gene matches: 9. The germline V gene has CDR1 SQVTM and CDR2 ANQGSEA. The CDR3 here is CSAVQGHGNTGELFF. The CDR3 coding sequence is TGCAGCGCGGTACAGGGGCACGGGAACACCGGGGAGCTGTTTTTT.

The rearrangement joins TRBV9 to TRBJ2-7; 10 positions agree with TRBD1. This CDR3 has 19 residues. The germline gives CDR1 SGDLS, CDR2 YYNGEE. V shed 2 bases, J shed 2 bases, and the junction held 16 bases outside the gene matches. The CDR3 spells CASSVGTGVPGLATYEQYF. The DNA for the CDR3 is TGTGCCAGCAGCGTGGGGACAGGGGTACCGGGACTGGCAACCTACGAGCAGTACTTC.

The V call is TRBV6-5, the J call TRBJ1-4, with TRBD1 matching 8 bases. The CDR3 spans 13 residues. The germline CDR1 and CDR2 sequences are MNHEY and SVGAGI. V lost 9 bases, J lost 8 bases, and 8 bases stayed unmatched. The CDR3 protein is CASEDRGGEKLFF. The CDR3, as DNA: TGTGCCAGTGAAGACAGGGGAGGAGAAAAACTGTTTTTT.

The gene calls are TRBV2 and TRBJ2-2; TRBD1 might be the D (5 bases). Trimming cost V 8 bases and J 4 bases, with 17 bases left between them. Per germline, CDR1 SNHLY and CDR2 FYNNEI. The CDR3 is made up of 15 amino acids. The CDR3 loop is CASRAQGSGTGELFF. The CDR3 DNA sequence: TGTGCCAGCCGGGCCCAGGGTTCGGGCACCGGGGAGCTGTTTTTT. The complete variable domain, with remaining parts taken from reference TRBV2 and TRBJ2-2, reads EPEVTQTPSHQVTQMGQEVILRCVPISNHLYFYWYRQILGQKVEFLVSFYNNEISEKSEIFDDQFSVERPDGSNFTLKIRSTKLEDSAMYFCASRAQGSGTGELFFGEGSRLTVL.

The chain recombines TRBV5-3 with TRBJ2-5, with 9 bases lining up with TRBD2. TRBV5-3 is an ORF, with its function uncertain. The CDR3 is made up of 16 amino acids. The V segment lost 0 bases and the J segment 3 bases; nucleotides outside the gene matches: 6. As DNA, the CDR3 is TGTGCCAGAAGCTTGGGGGGCGGGGGGGTCAAAGAGACCCAGTACTTC. Its translation is CARSLGGGGVKETQYF.

The rearrangement uses TRBV9 and TRBJ2-5, with 12 bases that match TRBD2. With 4 bases clipped from V and 1 base from J, the junction kept 8 bases outside the gene matches. This CDR3 contains 17 residues. CDR1 SGDLS and CDR2 YYNGEE come from the germline V gene. The CDR3 here is CASSLGLAGSLQETQYF. CDR3 nucleotides: TGTGCCAGCAGCCTAGGACTAGCGGGAAGCCTCCAAGAGACCCAGTACTTC.

This chain joins TRBV14 and TRBJ1-2; D call uncertain. Trimming cost V 1 base and J 0 bases, with 6 bases left between them. There are 14 residues in the CDR3. Germline values: CDR1 SGHDN, CDR2 FVKESK. The CDR3 DNA is TGTGCCAGCAGCCAAGGCGGAACTAACTATGGCTACACCTTC. Its translation is CASSQGGTNYGYTF. The full variable domain, in which reference TRBV14 and TRBJ1-2 provide the parts outside the CDR3, is EAGVTQFPSHSVIEKGQTVTLRCDPISGHDNLYWYRRVMGKEIKFLLHFVKESKQDESGMPNNRFLAERTGGTYSTLKVQPAELEDSGVYFCASSQGGTNYGYTFGSGTRLTVV.

V gene TRBV5-1 combines with J gene TRBJ1-3, with a weak D call TRBD1 (6 bases). Germline CDR1 and CDR2: SGHRS and YFSETQ. V dropped 2 bases and J dropped 0 bases, with 15 bases sitting between them. This CDR3 contains 17 residues. CDR3 protein: CASSFAPDSFSGNTIYF. Here the CDR3 DNA reads TGCGCCAGCAGCTTTGCCCCGGACAGTTTCTCTGGAAACACCATATATTTT. The variable domain in full, with the rest retrieved from reference TRBV5-1 and TRBJ1-3, is KAGVTQTPRYLIKTRGQQVTLSCSPISGHRSVSWYQQTPGQGLQFLFEYFSETQRNKGNFPGRFSGRQFSNSRSEMNVSTLELGDSALYLCASSFAPDSFSGNTIYFGEGSWLTVV.

This clone showed up just once. CDR3 amino acids: CASSQGGGINGYTF. The CDR3 nucleotides read TGTGCCAGCAGCCAAGGAGGAGGGATTAATGGCTACACCTTC. V and J are TRBV3-1 (or the pseudogene TRBV3-2) and TRBJ1-2; D gene uncertain. The CDR3 extends over 14 amino acids. Germline V gives CDR1 LGHDT, CDR2 YNNKEL (reference sequence). V was cut by 1 base and J by 6 bases, with 12 bases left in between.

This rearrangement joins TRBV27 to TRBJ1-2, with 8 bases fitting TRBD1. CDR1 and CDR2 (germline): MNHEY, SMNVEV (reference sequence). There are 17 residues in the CDR3. The J segment lost 3 bases and the V segment lost 3 bases, leaving 12 bases of the junction unmatched. CDR3 nucleotide sequence: TGTGCCAGCAGTTTCCAAATCCGACAGGGGTCATACTATGGCTACACCTTC. Translated, it gives CASSFQIRQGSYYGYTF.

This chain's CDR3 is CSVSDRGNNEQFF. CDR3 sequence (DNA): TGCAGCGTCTCGGACAGGGGCAACAATGAGCAGTTCTTC. The rearrangement joins TRBV29-1 to TRBJ2-1; TRBD1 matches at 9 bases. The CDR3 covers 13 residues. In germline, CDR1 is SQVTM, CDR2 ANQGSEA. Trimming took 6 bases from V and 5 from J; bases not matched to a gene: 5.

The V call is TRBV15, the J call TRBJ1-6; D possibly corresponds to TRBD1 (5 bases). The CDR3 runs to 17 residues. V lost 0 bases, J lost 7 bases, and 16 bases lay in between. Germline CDR1 and CDR2: LNHNV and YYDKDF (reference sequence). The CDR3 DNA sequence: TGTGCCACCAGCAGAGATTCAGGGATGGAGTGGAATTCACCCCTCCACTTT. It encodes CATSRDSGMEWNSPLHF.

The gene calls are TRBV2 and TRBJ2-6; 8 positions agree with TRBD1. J gave up 0 bases and V 6 bases, and 4 bases lay outside the gene matches. The germline V gene has CDR1 SNHLY and CDR2 FYNNEI. The CDR3 totals 16 residues. CDR3 DNA: TGTGCCAGCAGAGGGACAGGCCTCTCTGGGGCCAACGTCCTGACTTTC. This gives the protein CASRGTGLSGANVLTF.

V gene TRBV7-3 combines with J gene TRBJ2-5; the match to TRBD1 covers 7 bases. Losses at the gene ends were 5 bases for V and 2 bases for J; bases not matched to a gene: 11. Germline V gene sequence: CDR1 SGHTA, CDR2 FQGTGA. CDR3 length equals 16 residues. The CDR3 here is CASSPQTGNYQETQYF. For the CDR3, the DNA is TGTGCCAGCAGCCCCCAGACAGGGAACTATCAAGAGACCCAGTACTTC.

The genes are TRBV12-5 and TRBJ1-3; 10 nucleotides match TRBD1. Germline CDR1 reads LGHNT; CDR2 reads FRNRAP. J gave up 4 bases and V 5 bases, and 8 bases lay outside the gene matches. The CDR3 runs to 16 residues. CDR3 region: CASGTSDRGSGNTIYF. CDR3 bases: TGTGCTAGTGGTACCTCGGACAGGGGGTCCGGAAACACCATATATTTT.

This clone showed up just a few times. The V and J genes are TRBV6-1 and TRBJ2-7; TRBD2 matches at 8 bases. The CDR3 runs 15 residues. The J segment lost 0 bases and the V segment lost 3 bases, leaving 4 bases of the junction unmatched. Germline CDR1 MNHNS, CDR2 SASEGT. The CDR3 is CASSDLRGASYEQYF. The CDR3 DNA sequence: TGTGCCAGCAGTGATTTGCGGGGGGCCTCCTACGAGCAGTACTTC.

This rearrangement joins TRBV5-6 to TRBJ1-6; 7 nucleotides match TRBD1. This CDR3 is built from 15 residues. V lost 3 bases, J lost 7 bases, and 7 bases stayed unmatched. Germline V CDR1 and CDR2: SGHDT, YYEEEE. The CDR3 loop is CASSSRQGQNSPLHF. CDR3 sequence (DNA): TGTGCCAGCAGCTCGAGACAGGGTCAGAATTCACCCCTCCACTTT.

This clone was observed a single time. V and J are TRBV6-5 and TRBJ2-3, with no clear D. Trimming cost V 4 bases and J 7 bases, with 9 bases left between them. This CDR3 region has 12 residues. Germline values: CDR1 MNHEY, CDR2 SVGAGI. The CDR3: CASSSNRYTQYF. CDR3 coding DNA: TGTGCCAGCAGTTCTAACCGCTATACGCAGTATTTT.

The chain recombines TRBV7-9 with TRBJ1-2; weak D call: TRBD1 (5 bases). V lost 1 base and J lost 4, with 13 bases in between. The CDR3 runs to 15 residues. The germline V gene encodes CDR1 SEHNR and CDR2 FQNEAQ (reference sequence). The CDR3 protein is CASSLGAQVLYGYTF. Here the CDR3 DNA reads TGTGCCAGCAGCTTAGGGGCACAGGTGCTCTATGGCTACACCTTC.

This clone was seen a few times. The genes are TRBV7-8 and TRBJ1-2, with D possibly TRBD1 on 5 matching bases. CDR1 and CDR2 (germline): SGHVS, FQNEAQ. Trimming took off 2 bases at V and 7 bases at J, with 14 bases between the two ends. This CDR3 is 14 amino acids long. The CDR3 sequence is CASSLLPDKSGYTF. CDR3 sequence (DNA): TGTGCCAGCAGCTTACTCCCGGACAAATCTGGCTACACCTTC.

The rearrangement uses TRBV5-6 and TRBJ2-2; the D gene is possibly TRBD2 (6 bases). Germline V gene sequence: CDR1 SGHDT, CDR2 YYEEEE. This CDR3 has 15 residues. Trimming stripped 0 bases from V and 5 bases from J, with 11 bases between. CDR3 in DNA: TGTGCCAGCAGCTTGGTGGACCGGGGGACCGGGGAGCTGTTTTTT. Translating it yields CASSLVDRGTGELFF.

This chain uses TRBV20-1 with TRBJ1-2, with D tentatively TRBD1 (6 bases). Trimming took 5 bases from V and 8 from J, leaving 12 bases between them. Germline CDR1 DFQATT, CDR2 SNEGSKA (reference sequence). This CDR3 is built from 11 residues. Here the CDR3 DNA reads TGCAGTGCTGGTGGGGGGGGCGGCTACACCTTC. Amino acid sequence: CSAGGGGGYTF.